This T cell receptor beta chain is from a study of Graves' ophthalmopathy and Graves' hyperthyroidism. This clonotype was detected many times. The CDR3 contains 14 residues. Germline lookup yields CDR1 MNHNS and CDR2 SASEGT. V lost 6 bases and J lost 5, with 14 bases in between. RNA transcripts were the source from which TCR beta CDR3 regions were amplified. First-round RT-PCR with HTBI primers preceded a second-round multiplex PCR. TCRdb passed the multiplex PCR reads through MiXCR, listing each CDR3 protein once. The sample consists of over 500,000 distinct CDR3 sequences, approximately 22% of them appearing once.

The V call is TRBV6-1, the J call TRBJ1-5; D remains unclear. Sequencing was carried out using peripheral blood. The clonotype comes from a woman under 30 with stable Graves' hyperthyroidism. Some clones in this sample may be carry-over from other donors' samples. The CDR3 region is CASSLTETDQPQHF. Written as DNA, the CDR3 is TGTGCCAGCAGCCTGACCGAGACTGATCAGCCCCAGCATTTT.